The 10 T cell receptor beta chains below all came from one sample that was sequenced in a study of cytomegalovirus exposure and HLA in healthy donors. Use of 60 Vbeta and 13 Jbeta primers characterized the PCR. Using immunoSEQ multiplex PCR, the repertoire was profiled, and TCRdb retains in-frame clones only, with some absent. The data hold about 210,000 clones, with 82% observed a single time. The sample consisted of PBMCs. These receptors came from a middle-aged man in good health and CMV-seropositive.

The chain combines TRBV7-8 with TRBJ1-2; no firm D call. CDR1 is SGHVS and CDR2 is FQNEAQ in the germline V gene. V lost 5 bases and J 8 bases, leaving 21 bases between the germline ends. CDR3 length equals 15 residues. DNA for the CDR3: TGTGCCAGCAGCGCAAAGAGGAGCCAAACCTCCGGCTACACCTTC. It translates to CASSAKRSQTSGYTF.

The chain joins TRBV18 to TRBJ2-2; TRBD1 agrees at 7 bases. V lost 0 bases and J lost 4; bases outside the gene matches: 8. The CDR3 covers 17 residues. Looked up from germline, CDR1 is KGHSH and CDR2 is LQKENI. CDR3 in DNA: TGTGCCAGCTCACCACCTGTCCGGAGACAGGGCACCGGGGAGCTGTTTTTT. Translation: CASSPPVRRQGTGELFF.

Only one count was recorded for this clone. The genes are TRBV6-1 and TRBJ2-5; D may be TRBD1 (5 bases). Trimming took 3 bases from V and 5 from J, leaving 13 bases between them. Germline V gives CDR1 MNHNS, CDR2 SASEGT. The CDR3 length is 14 residues. The CDR3 sequence: CASSEAGNRETQYF. In DNA form, the CDR3 reads TGTGCCAGCAGTGAGGCAGGGAACCGGGAGACCCAGTACTTC.

The sample holds a few counts of this clone. This rearrangement joins TRBV7-9 to TRBJ1-1; 7 positions match TRBD1. This CDR3 spans 14 amino acids. Unmatched junction bases numbered 6, after V lost 1 base and J lost 7 bases. CDR1 and CDR2 from the germline V gene are SEHNR and FQNEAQ (reference sequence). The CDR3 coding sequence is TGTGCCAGCAGCTTAGACAGCAGGGGGGTTGAAGCTTTCTTT. Translation gives CASSLDSRGVEAFF.

V and J are TRBV6-5 and TRBJ1-1; possible D gene TRBD1, 5 bases. Trimming removed 6 bases from V and 0 bases from J, with 11 bases in between. The CDR3 has 14 amino acids. Per germline, CDR1 MNHEY and CDR2 SVGAGI. The CDR3 is CASRAGNMNTEAFF. The CDR3 nucleotides read TGTGCCAGCAGGGCAGGGAACATGAACACTGAAGCTTTCTTT.

The chain recombines TRBV9 with TRBJ2-1, with 12 positions matching TRBD2. Germline CDR1 is SGDLS and CDR2 is YYNGEE. This CDR3 spans 15 amino acids. V was clipped by 4 bases and J by 5 bases; unmatched bases: 4. The CDR3 DNA reads TGTGCCAGCAGCCGAAGACTAGCGGGAGACAATGAGCAGTTCTTC. This sequence encodes CASSRRLAGDNEQFF.

The rearrangement uses TRBV2 and TRBJ2-1; TRBD2 agrees at 10 bases. Germline trimming cut 2 bases from V and 6 bases from J; bases unmatched to any gene: 4. This CDR3 has 15 residues. Per the germline V gene, CDR1 is SNHLY and CDR2 is FYNNEI. Written as DNA, the CDR3 is TGTGCCAGCAGTGAACTAGCGGGAGTAGGCAATGAGCAGTTCTTC. Amino acids: CASSELAGVGNEQFF.

The chain is built from TRBV29-1 and TRBJ1-2; 9 bases are a match to TRBD1. The CDR3 covers 13 residues. V was pared by 3 bases and J by 7 bases, with 6 bases of the junction left unmatched. Germline lookup yields CDR1 SQVTM and CDR2 ANQGSEA. The CDR3 reads CSVDPTGGVGYTF. The CDR3 DNA is TGCAGCGTTGACCCGACAGGGGGGGTTGGCTACACCTTC.

The table lists this clone with a few counts. This chain connects TRBV18 to TRBJ2-2, with 7 bases aligning to TRBD1. The length of the CDR3 is 15 residues. In germline, CDR1 is KGHSH, CDR2 LQKENI. Trimming removed 8 bases from V and 0 bases from J; junction bases left unmatched: 6. CDR3 DNA: TGTGCCAGCCGGCTAGGGGGCGCGAACACCGGGGAGCTGTTTTTT. It encodes CASRLGGANTGELFF.

This chain's CDR3 is CASSYSTGTGINEQFF. CDR3 nucleotides: TGTGCCAGCAGCTACTCCACCGGGACAGGGATCAATGAGCAGTTCTTC. The chain couples TRBV7-2 to TRBJ2-1; 9 bases line up with TRBD1. There are 16 residues in the CDR3. After removal of 4 bases from V and 6 bases from J, the junction contained 10 bases not matched to a gene. Germline CDR1 and CDR2: SGHTA and FQGNSA.